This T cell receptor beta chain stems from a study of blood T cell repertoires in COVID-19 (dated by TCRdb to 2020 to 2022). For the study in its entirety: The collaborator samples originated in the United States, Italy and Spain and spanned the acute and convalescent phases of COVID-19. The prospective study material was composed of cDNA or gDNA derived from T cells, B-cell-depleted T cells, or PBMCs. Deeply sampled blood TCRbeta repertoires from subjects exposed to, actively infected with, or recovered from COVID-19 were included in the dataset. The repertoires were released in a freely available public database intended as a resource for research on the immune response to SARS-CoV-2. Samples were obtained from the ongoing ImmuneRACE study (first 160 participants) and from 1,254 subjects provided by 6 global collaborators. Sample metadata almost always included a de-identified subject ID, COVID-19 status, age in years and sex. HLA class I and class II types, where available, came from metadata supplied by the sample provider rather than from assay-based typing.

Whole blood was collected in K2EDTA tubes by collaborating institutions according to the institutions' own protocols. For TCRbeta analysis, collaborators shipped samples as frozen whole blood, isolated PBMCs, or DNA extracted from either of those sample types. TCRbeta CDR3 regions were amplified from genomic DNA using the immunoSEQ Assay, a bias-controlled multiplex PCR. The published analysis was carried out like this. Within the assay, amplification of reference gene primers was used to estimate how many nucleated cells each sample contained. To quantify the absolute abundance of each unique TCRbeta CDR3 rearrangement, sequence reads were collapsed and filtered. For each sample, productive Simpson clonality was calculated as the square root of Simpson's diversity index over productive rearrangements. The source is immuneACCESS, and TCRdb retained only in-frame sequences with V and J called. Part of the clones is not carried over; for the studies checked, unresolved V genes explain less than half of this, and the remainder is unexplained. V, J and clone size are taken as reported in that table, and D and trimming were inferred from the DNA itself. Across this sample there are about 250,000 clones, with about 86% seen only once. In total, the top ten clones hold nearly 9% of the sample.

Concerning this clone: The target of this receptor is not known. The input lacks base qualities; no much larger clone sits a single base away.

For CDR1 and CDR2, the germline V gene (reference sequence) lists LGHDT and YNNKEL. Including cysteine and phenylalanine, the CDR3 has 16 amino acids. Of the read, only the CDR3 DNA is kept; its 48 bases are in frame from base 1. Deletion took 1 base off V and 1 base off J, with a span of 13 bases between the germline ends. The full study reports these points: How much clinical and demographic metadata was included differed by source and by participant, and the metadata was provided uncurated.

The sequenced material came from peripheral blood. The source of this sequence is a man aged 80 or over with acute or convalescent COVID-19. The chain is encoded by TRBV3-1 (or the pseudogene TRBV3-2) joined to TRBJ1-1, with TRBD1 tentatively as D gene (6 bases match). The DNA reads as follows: TGTGCCAGCAGCCAAGGTAGGCGGGGGCAGAACACTGAAGCTTTCTTT. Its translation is CASSQGRRGQNTEAFF.